This note documents a single T cell receptor beta chain sequence. The data belong to a study of blood T cell repertoires in COVID-19. TCRdb keeps only in-frame clones here, not all; method: immunoSEQ multiplex PCR. The data contain 320,000 or so clones, roughly 85% of them seen just once; the ten biggest clones take up over 1.5%. Per the germline V gene, CDR1 is MGHRA and CDR2 is YSYEKL. Unmatched junction bases numbered 4, after V lost 0 bases and J lost 3 bases. This CDR3 contains 15 residues. Residents of over 20 US areas, aged about 18 to 89 years, made up the participants. Participants' reported clinical history set cohort assignment. Exposed enrollees encountered a COVID-19 case at some point within 2 weeks before study entry.

Specimen: PBMCs or T cells enriched from blood (not recorded which). The receptor comes from a woman in her twenties or thirties who had been exposed to COVID-19. The genes are TRBV4-1 and TRBJ2-7; 8 bases are a match to TRBD2. The CDR3: CASSQDGGRLYEQYF. The CDR3 bases are TGCGCCAGCAGCCAAGATGGCGGGAGGCTCTACGAGCAGTACTTC.